A selection of T cell receptor beta chains follows, all from one sample in a study of blood T cell repertoires in COVID-19. Sequenced by immunoSEQ multiplex PCR; TCRdb stores in-frame clones only, minus some. The sample contains 200,000 to 300,000 clones, roughly 86% of which appear only once. Sequenced input: peripheral blood. The source of these receptors is a man aged 45-65 years with acute or convalescent COVID-19. CDR3s include the opening cysteine and the closing phenylalanine or tryptophan. Each record gives: J gene, V gene, D gene, clone size, CDR3 protein, CDR3 DNA. A D gene is named only where the DNA matches it firmly. Some rows mark clone size as missing; the rest say once, few, many or name a class of expanded clone.

j_gene: TRBJ1-2
v_gene: TRBV18
d_gene: TRBD1
abundance: -
CDR3aa: CASSPRGTDDGYTF
CDR3nt: TGTGCCAGCTCACCACGGGGGACAGATGATGGCTACACCTTC

j_gene: TRBJ2-7
v_gene: TRBV5-1
d_gene: TRBD1
abundance: -
CDR3aa: CASSLGTGWLYEQYF
CDR3nt: TGCGCCAGCAGCTTGGGGACAGGGTGGTTATACGAGCAGTACTTC

j_gene: TRBJ1-1
v_gene: TRBV11-2
d_gene: -
abundance: -
CDR3aa: CASSLGVEYEAFF
CDR3nt: TGTGCCAGCAGCTTAGGGGTGGAGTATGAAGCTTTCTTT

j_gene: TRBJ1-2
v_gene: TRBV24-1
d_gene: -
abundance: -
CDR3aa: CATSQGPGASGYTF
CDR3nt: TGTGCCACCAGTCAAGGACCGGGAGCGAGTGGCTACACCTTC

j_gene: TRBJ2-1
v_gene: TRBV27
d_gene: -
abundance: -
CDR3aa: CASSSGPYNEQFF
CDR3nt: TGTGCCAGCAGTAGCGGCCCCTACAATGAGCAGTTCTTC

j_gene: TRBJ2-7
v_gene: TRBV5-1
d_gene: -
abundance: -
CDR3aa: CASSLGDYEQYF
CDR3nt: TGCGCCAGCAGCTTGGGAGACTACGAGCAGTACTTC

j_gene: TRBJ2-5
v_gene: TRBV5-1
d_gene: -
abundance: -
CDR3aa: CASSFRGEETQYF
CDR3nt: TGCGCCAGCAGCTTCCGGGGAGAAGAGACCCAGTACTTC

j_gene: TRBJ2-3
v_gene: TRBV10-1
d_gene: -
abundance: few
CDR3aa: CASSEYRDTDTQYF
CDR3nt: TGCGCCAGCAGTGAGTACAGGGACACAGATACGCAGTATTTT

j_gene: TRBJ1-5
v_gene: TRBV7-9
d_gene: -
abundance: -
CDR3aa: CASSLGAINQPQHF
CDR3nt: TGTGCCAGCAGCTTAGGGGCGATAAATCAGCCCCAGCATTTT

j_gene: TRBJ2-2
v_gene: TRBV6-5
d_gene: TRBD1
abundance: -
CDR3aa: CASRDSRNTGELFF
CDR3nt: TGTGCCAGTCGGGACAGCAGAAACACCGGGGAGCTGTTTTTT

j_gene: TRBJ2-4
v_gene: TRBV25-1
d_gene: TRBD1
abundance: -
CDR3aa: CASSGRTGEAKNIQYF
CDR3nt: TGTGCCAGCAGTGGACGGACAGGGGAGGCCAAAAACATTCAGTACTTC

j_gene: TRBJ2-1
v_gene: TRBV10-3
d_gene: -
abundance: -
CDR3aa: CAISDRMVSNEQFF
CDR3nt: TGTGCCATCAGTGACAGAATGGTTTCCAATGAGCAGTTCTTC

j_gene: TRBJ1-5
v_gene: TRBV2
d_gene: -
abundance: -
CDR3aa: CASSGEVSPQPQHF
CDR3nt: TGTGCCAGCAGCGGGGAAGTCTCGCCCCAGCCCCAGCATTTT

j_gene: TRBJ1-5
v_gene: TRBV6-1
d_gene: -
abundance: -
CDR3aa: CASSEARRGPNQPQHF
CDR3nt: TGTGCCAGCAGTGAAGCCAGGAGGGGCCCCAATCAGCCCCAGCATTTT

j_gene: TRBJ2-1
v_gene: TRBV5-1
d_gene: -
abundance: -
CDR3aa: CASSSPTGQSYNEQFF
CDR3nt: TGCGCCAGCAGCTCGCCGACAGGCCAATCCTACAATGAGCAGTTCTTC

j_gene: TRBJ1-5
v_gene: TRBV2
d_gene: TRBD1
abundance: -
CDR3aa: CASREQGAGQPQHF
CDR3nt: TGTGCCAGCAGAGAACAGGGGGCGGGTCAGCCCCAGCATTTT

j_gene: TRBJ2-1
v_gene: TRBV30
d_gene: TRBD2
abundance: -
CDR3aa: CAWRAGTREYNEQFF
CDR3nt: TGTGCCTGGAGGGCGGGGACTAGGGAGTACAATGAGCAGTTCTTC

j_gene: TRBJ2-1
v_gene: TRBV7-3
d_gene: TRBD2
abundance: -
CDR3aa: CASSNSGGPNEQFF
CDR3nt: TGTGCCAGCAGCAATAGCGGGGGGCCCAATGAGCAGTTCTTC

j_gene: TRBJ1-2
v_gene: TRBV20-1
d_gene: -
abundance: once
CDR3aa: CSASPTHGYTF
CDR3nt: TGCAGTGCTAGTCCGACTCATGGCTACACCTTC

j_gene: TRBJ2-4
v_gene: TRBV11-3
d_gene: TRBD1
abundance: -
CDR3aa: CASSLGRDSIQYF
CDR3nt: TGTGCCAGCAGCTTAGGCCGGGACAGCATTCAGTACTTC

j_gene: TRBJ2-5
v_gene: TRBV7-2
d_gene: -
abundance: -
CDR3aa: CASSPGLYQETQYF
CDR3nt: TGTGCCAGCAGCCCGGGACTTTACCAAGAGACCCAGTACTTC

j_gene: TRBJ2-7
v_gene: TRBV30
d_gene: -
abundance: -
CDR3aa: CAWSVRGGYYEQYF
CDR3nt: TGTGCCTGGAGTGTAAGGGGAGGATACTACGAGCAGTACTTC

j_gene: TRBJ2-2
v_gene: TRBV7-2
d_gene: -
abundance: -
CDR3aa: CASSLKAGKGELFF
CDR3nt: TGTGCCAGCAGCTTAAAAGCAGGGAAGGGGGAGCTGTTTTTT

j_gene: TRBJ2-2
v_gene: TRBV5-1
d_gene: TRBD1
abundance: -
CDR3aa: CASSPTGGNTGELFF
CDR3nt: TGCGCCAGCAGCCCGACAGGGGGGAACACCGGGGAGCTGTTTTTT

j_gene: TRBJ2-5
v_gene: TRBV18
d_gene: -
abundance: once
CDR3aa: CASSPTAEETQYF
CDR3nt: TGTGCCAGCTCACCAACAGCCGAAGAGACCCAGTACTTC

j_gene: TRBJ2-3
v_gene: TRBV5-1
d_gene: TRBD2
abundance: -
CDR3aa: CASSTGTSGPDTQYF
CDR3nt: TGCGCCAGCAGCACAGGGACTAGCGGTCCAGATACGCAGTATTTT

j_gene: TRBJ1-4
v_gene: TRBV5-1
d_gene: TRBD1
abundance: -
CDR3aa: CASSLEGTGNEKLFF
CDR3nt: TGCGCCAGCAGCTTGGAAGGGACAGGAAATGAAAAACTGTTTTTT

j_gene: TRBJ2-7
v_gene: TRBV24-1
d_gene: -
abundance: few
CDR3aa: CATSPHSGQNKGEQYF
CDR3nt: TGTGCCACCAGCCCACACTCAGGACAAAATAAGGGCGAGCAGTACTTC

j_gene: TRBJ1-1
v_gene: TRBV29-1
d_gene: -
abundance: -
CDR3aa: CSVEDHKYTEAFF
CDR3nt: TGCAGCGTTGAAGATCACAAGTACACTGAAGCTTTCTTT

j_gene: TRBJ2-3
v_gene: TRBV27
d_gene: -
abundance: -
CDR3aa: CASSLSFAGTDTQYF
CDR3nt: TGTGCCAGCAGTTTAAGCTTCGCGGGGACAGATACGCAGTATTTT

j_gene: TRBJ2-7
v_gene: TRBV12-3/TRBV12-4
d_gene: -
abundance: -
CDR3aa: CASSSGLAYEQYF
CDR3nt: TGTGCCAGCAGTTCGGGACTCGCCTACGAGCAGTACTTC

j_gene: TRBJ2-5
v_gene: TRBV18
d_gene: TRBD2
abundance: -
CDR3aa: CASSLGLAGGETQYF
CDR3nt: TGTGCCAGCTCGCTGGGGCTAGCGGGAGGCGAGACCCAGTACTTC